This T cell receptor (beta chain) was sequenced in a study of T cell clonality in common variable immunodeficiency. Assay used: immunoSEQ multiplex PCR; TCRdb lists only in-frame clones, some missing. The sample was found to contain about 29,000 clones, and every one recurs. J lost 2 bases, V lost 4 bases, and 7 bases had no gene match. CDR3 size: 15 residues. Germline loops: CDR1 SGHTA, CDR2 FQGNSA. This clone was seen at least ten times. Sequencing ends 3 residues short of the CDR3 end; the germline J gene provides the rest. Most patients and controls had Caucasian heritage. The chain carries TRBV7-2 and TRBJ2-7; 8 nucleotides match TRBD2. What was sequenced was peripheral blood mononuclear cells. The receptor comes from a person aged 18-70 years in good health. Partial CDR3 DNA: TGTGCCAGCAGCTCGCTGGCGGGAGGTCCCTACGAG. This gives the protein CASSSLAGGPYE. The complete CDR3 protein is CASSSLAGGPYEQYF. Full variable domain (outside the CDR3, taken from reference TRBV7-2 and TRBJ2-7): GAGVSQSPSNKVTEKGKDVELRCDPISGHTALYWYRQSLGQGLEFLIYFQGNSAPDKSGLPSDRFSAERTGGSVSTLTIQRTQQEDSAVYLCASSSLAGGPYEQYFGPGTRLTVT.